The 29 T cell receptor beta chains below come from one sample, sequenced in a study of shared clonotypes between healthy human individuals. Assay: immunoSEQ multiplex PCR; the TCRdb copy retains only in-frame clones and omits some. This sample has about 1 million clones; roughly 70% occur once, and the top ten carry 1.5%. The sequenced sample was memory CD4+ T cells sorted from blood. The subset was: CD45RA-negative fraction. Receptors originate from a man aged 18 to 30 in good health.

The chain joins TRBV9 to TRBJ2-4, with unresolved D. Germline V CDR1 and CDR2: SGDLS, YYNGEE. V was pared by 0 bases and J by 0 bases, with 10 bases between. This CDR3 is built from 16 residues. CDR3 in DNA: TGTGCCAGCAGCGTAGGGCCAGATCTAGCCAAAAACATTCAGTACTTC. Translation gives CASSVGPDLAKNIQYF.

This clone was counted a few times. The chain uses TRBV10-3 and TRBJ1-4; possibly TRBD1 for D (5 bases). Germline V gives CDR1 ENHRY, CDR2 SYGVKD. The CDR3 has 15 residues. V was shortened by 3 bases and J by 7 bases, with 15 bases between the two germline ends. The CDR3 DNA reads as TGTGCCATCAGTGACAGGGCGGGTCAGTCTGAAAAACTGTTTTTT. Residues: CAISDRAGQSEKLFF.

The chain carries TRBV6-6 and TRBJ2-7; TRBD2 is a possible D gene (6 bases). The CDR3 consists of 16 residues. Trimming stripped 0 bases from V and 3 bases from J, with 15 bases between. CDR1 is MNHNY and CDR2 is SVGAGI in the germline V gene (reference sequence). CDR3 nucleotides: TGTGCCAGCAGTTACTCCAGGGTTTTGGGGGGCTACGAGCAGTACTTC. It yields the protein CASSYSRVLGGYEQYF.

The chain couples TRBV27 to TRBJ2-1, with 9 bases matching TRBD2. The CDR3 runs to 12 residues. V lost 2 bases to trimming and J lost 13 bases; unmatched junction nucleotides: 3. Germline assignment: CDR1 MNHEY and CDR2 SMNVEV (reference sequence). The DNA of the CDR3 is TGTGCCAGCAGTTTACTAGCGGGGACCCAGTTCTTC. This codes for CASSLLAGTQFF.

For the CDR3, the DNA is TGTGCCAGCGGGGGAACAGTTCTGGAAAAACTGTTTTTT. Protein sequence: CASGGTVLEKLFF. This chain connects TRBV6-1 to TRBJ1-4, with a possible D match to TRBD1 (5 bases). From germline, CDR1 is MNHNS and CDR2 SASEGT. Trimming cost V 8 bases and J 8 bases, with 15 bases left between them. The CDR3 runs 13 residues.

The chain has TRBV2 and TRBJ2-1; the D is unclear. The V gene lost 3 bases and the J gene lost 1 base, with 7 bases spanning the gap. The CDR3 spans 14 residues. CDR1 SNHLY and CDR2 FYNNEI come from the germline V gene. CDR3 amino acids: CASSEVSSYNEQFF. CDR3 nucleotide sequence: TGTGCCAGCAGTGAGGTTAGTTCCTACAATGAGCAGTTCTTC.

This clone showed up just a few times. The gene calls are TRBV7-9 and TRBJ1-3, with D tentatively TRBD1 (6 bases). CDR1 is SEHNR and CDR2 is FQNEAQ in the germline V gene (reference sequence). The length of the CDR3 is 15 residues. Trimming took 4 bases from V and 1 from J, leaving 11 bases between them. CDR3 nucleotides: TGTGCCAGCAGCTCACAGGGAGTTTCTGGAAACACCATATATTTT. This codes for CASSSQGVSGNTIYF.

The chain combines TRBV19 with TRBJ2-6; 9 positions agree with TRBD1. The length of the CDR3 is 15 residues. The junction had 6 bases not matched to a gene; V was cut back by 2 bases and J by 10 bases. Germline V gene lookup returns CDR1 LNHDA and CDR2 SQIVND (reference sequence). Here the CDR3 DNA reads TGTGCCAGTAGTATACAGACAGGGGGAAGGAACGTCCTGACTTTC. It translates to CASSIQTGGRNVLTF.

The chain carries TRBV5-4 and TRBJ2-5; D gene uncertain. The CDR3 totals 13 residues. Trimming cost V 0 bases and J 4 bases, with 7 bases left between them. Germline CDR1 is SGHNT and CDR2 is YYREEE (reference sequence). CDR3 amino acids: CASSLDGLETQYF. The CDR3 DNA reads as TGTGCCAGCAGCTTGGACGGCTTAGAGACCCAGTACTTC.

The chain combines TRBV27 with TRBJ2-7; 7 nucleotides agree with TRBD1. Germline values: CDR1 MNHEY, CDR2 SMNVEV (reference sequence). This CDR3 is built from 15 residues. Losses at the gene ends were 2 bases for V and 2 bases for J; bases not matched to a gene: 6. The CDR3 sequence: CASSLHGQAPYEQYF. In DNA form, the CDR3 reads TGTGCCAGCAGTTTACATGGACAGGCCCCCTACGAGCAGTACTTC.

This clone has a single count. For the CDR3, the DNA is TGTGCCAGTAGAAAAGACAGCGACCCTCCCTACGAGCAGTACTTC. Protein product: CASRKDSDPPYEQYF. The rearrangement uses TRBV19 and TRBJ2-7, with a possible D match to TRBD1 (5 bases). V was shortened by 6 bases and J by 2 bases, with 17 bases between the two germline ends. From germline, CDR1 is LNHDA and CDR2 SQIVND (reference sequence). This CDR3 is 15 amino acids long.

The CDR3 loop is CASSEGGSGRGQPQHF. CDR3 in DNA: TGTGCCAGCAGTGAGGGAGGGTCCGGGAGGGGACAGCCCCAGCATTTT. The chain is built from TRBV2 and TRBJ1-5; possible D gene TRBD1, 5 bases. This CDR3 is built from 16 residues. V shed 3 bases and J shed 7 bases, with 19 bases lying between them. From germline, CDR1 is SNHLY and CDR2 FYNNEI.

CDR3 residues: CASSLGGWDQPQHF. Here the CDR3 DNA reads TGTGCCAGCAGTTTGGGAGGGTGGGATCAGCCCCAGCATTTT. The rearrangement uses TRBV28 and TRBJ1-5, with no clear D. The length of the CDR3 is 14 residues. Germline CDR1 MDHEN, CDR2 SYDVKM. V dropped 3 bases and J dropped 5 bases, with 11 bases sitting between them.

J is TRBJ1-5 and V is TRBV5-1; perhaps TRBD1 as D (6 bases). The V end lost 1 base, the J end lost 0 bases, and 8 bases lay between the germline ends. The CDR3 is 15 amino acids. The V gene's germline CDR1 is SGHRS and CDR2 YFSETQ. CDR3 sequence: CASSLSGDSNQPQHF. The CDR3, as DNA: TGCGCCAGCAGCTTGTCAGGGGATAGCAATCAGCCCCAGCATTTT.

This chain joins TRBV11-3 and TRBJ2-1, with 11 bases identical to TRBD2. J was trimmed by 0 bases and V by 4 bases; bases with no gene match: 2. The CDR3 length is 16 residues. The germline V gene encodes CDR1 SGHNT and CDR2 YENEEA. The DNA of the CDR3 is TGTGCCAGCAGCTACCTAGCGGGGGGCTCCTACAATGAGCAGTTCTTC. Its translation is CASSYLAGGSYNEQFF.

This chain joins TRBV5-4 and TRBJ1-1, with D perhaps matching TRBD1 (6 bases). Germline CDR1 is SGHNT and CDR2 is YYREEE (reference sequence). V lost 4 bases to trimming and J lost 10 bases, with 20 bases between them. This CDR3 has 14 residues. CDR3 in DNA: TGTGCCAGCAGCACCGGGGGCGGGAGGAGCAGAGCTTTCTTT. This codes for CASSTGGGRSRAFF.

V and J are TRBV4-1 and TRBJ2-7; possibly TRBD2 for D (5 bases). Germline-derived CDR1 and CDR2 are MGHRA and YSYEKL. V lost 0 bases and J 2 bases, leaving 17 bases between the germline ends. The CDR3 has 17 residues. The CDR3 DNA is TGCGCCAGCAGCCAAGACCCCCCCGGGATCCATACCTACGAGCAGTACTTC. The encoded protein is CASSQDPPGIHTYEQYF.

The chain is built from TRBV5-5 and TRBJ1-2; 9 nucleotides align to TRBD1. Germline CDR1 reads SGHKS; CDR2 reads YYEKEE (reference sequence). The CDR3 has 15 amino acids. The trim removed 3 bases at V and 4 bases at J, leaving 7 bases unmatched. The CDR3 DNA reads as TGTGCCAGCAGCTACGGGGACAGGGATTCCTATGGCTACACCTTC. Translation gives CASSYGDRDSYGYTF.

The rearrangement joins TRBV6-5 to TRBJ2-7; D uncertain. This CDR3 is built from 16 residues. V was pared by 2 bases and J by 4 bases, with 18 bases between. Germline CDR1 MNHEY, CDR2 SVGAGI. The DNA for the CDR3 is TGTGCCAGCAGTTACCCCGACACAACGGCAAAATACGAGCAGTACTTC. Amino acid sequence: CASSYPDTTAKYEQYF.

J is TRBJ2-6 and V is TRBV6-5; D call uncertain. The CDR3 is 16 amino acids. V was pared by 0 bases and J by 0 bases, with 6 bases between. In germline, CDR1 is MNHEY, CDR2 SVGAGI. The CDR3 sequence is CASSYSRFSGANVLTF. CDR3 bases: TGTGCCAGCAGTTACTCCAGGTTCTCTGGGGCCAACGTCCTGACTTTC.

This clone was seen only a few times. This chain's CDR3 is CASSPGTGGPSPLHF. CDR3 bases: TGTGCCAGCAGCCCTGGGACAGGGGGCCCTTCACCCCTCCACTTT. V gene TRBV28 combines with J gene TRBJ1-6; TRBD1 aligns across 12 bases. Germline V CDR1 and CDR2: MDHEN, SYDVKM. With V trimmed by 6 bases and J by 9 bases, 6 bases remained unmatched. CDR3 length equals 15 residues.

The chain is built from TRBV5-1 and TRBJ1-5, with a possible D match to TRBD1 (6 bases). CDR1 SGHRS and CDR2 YFSETQ come from the germline V gene. V dropped 4 bases and J dropped 6 bases, with 44 bases sitting between them. There are 24 residues in the CDR3. Here the CDR3 reads CASSVHRRAHRAGCGPRRFQPQHF. CDR3 in DNA: TGCGCCAGCAGCGTACACAGAAGGGCTCACAGGGCGGGTTGCGGACCCCGTCGGTTTCAGCCCCAGCATTTT. The full variable domain, in which reference TRBV5-1 and TRBJ1-5 provide the parts outside the CDR3, is KAGVTQTPRYLIKTRGQQVTLSCSPISGHRSVSWYQQTPGQGLQFLFEYFSETQRNKGNFPGRFSGRQFSNSRSEMNVSTLELGDSALYLCASSVHRRAHRAGCGPRRFQPQHFGDGTRLSIL.

The CDR3 nucleotides read TGTGCCAGCAGCTTAGCGCTGGAGACGCAGTTCTTC. Its translation: CASSLALETQFF. The V and J genes are TRBV7-2 and TRBJ2-1, with D hard to call. In germline, CDR1 is SGHTA, CDR2 FQGNSA. Trimming removed 0 bases from V and 12 bases from J, with 9 bases in between. The length of the CDR3 is 12 residues. Drawing the rest from reference TRBV7-2 and TRBJ2-1, the complete variable domain is GAGVSQSPSNKVTEKGKDVELRCDPISGHTALYWYRQSLGQGLEFLIYFQGNSAPDKSGLPSDRFSAERTGGSVSTLTIQRTQQEDSAVYLCASSLALETQFFGPGTRLTVL.

This chain connects TRBV10-1 to TRBJ2-3; D not certain. This CDR3 region has 11 residues. Between the trimmed V and J ends, which lost 4 bases and 6 bases, there was a span of 5 bases. CDR1 is WNHNN, CDR2 SYGVQD, per germline (reference sequence). CDR3 DNA: TGCGCCAGCAGTGTAACGGATACGCAGTATTTT. Translation: CASSVTDTQYF.

This sequence joins TRBV19 and TRBJ2-1; tentative D call: TRBD2 (6 bases). Germline CDR1 reads LNHDA; CDR2 reads SQIVND (reference sequence). This CDR3 contains 15 residues. The V and J ends lost 5 bases and 3 bases respectively, with 14 bases between them. This CDR3 is CASSPPGTFYNEQFF. CDR3 bases: TGTGCCAGTAGTCCTCCGGGGACTTTCTACAATGAGCAGTTCTTC.

This clone was recorded a few times. This chain joins TRBV7-2 and TRBJ1-6; D possibly corresponds to TRBD1 (5 bases). The V end was cut by 4 bases, the J end by 2 bases, with 12 bases between. This CDR3 comprises 16 residues. CDR1 is SGHTA and CDR2 is FQGNSA in the germline V gene. The CDR3 DNA follows: TGTGCCAGCAGCTCACTCGACAGAACCTATAATTCACCCCTCCACTTT. Its translation is CASSSLDRTYNSPLHF.

The chain couples TRBV27 to TRBJ2-3; TRBD1 might be the D (6 bases). This CDR3 is 15 amino acids long. Trimming pared 2 bases from V and 0 bases from J, leaving 9 bases between. Germline V CDR1 and CDR2: MNHEY, SMNVEV (reference sequence). CDR3: CASSLRQASTDTQYF. For the CDR3, the DNA is TGTGCCAGCAGTTTAAGACAGGCCAGCACAGATACGCAGTATTTT.

This chain links TRBV4-1 with TRBJ2-3; 10 positions match TRBD2. The junction had 6 bases not matched to a gene; V was cut back by 1 base and J by 2 bases. This CDR3 contains 17 residues. CDR1 is MGHRA and CDR2 is YSYEKL in the germline V gene. CDR3 loop: CASSQAIAGGITDTQYF. CDR3 coding DNA: TGCGCCAGCAGCCAAGCCATAGCGGGGGGCATCACAGATACGCAGTATTTT.

The J gene is TRBJ2-1, the V gene TRBV27; 12 bases are shared with TRBD2. The V segment lost 6 bases and the J segment 14 bases; nucleotides outside the gene matches: 14. The CDR3 contains 15 residues. Germline values: CDR1 MNHEY, CDR2 SMNVEV (reference sequence). Here the CDR3 reads CASSILGLAGQVKFF. The CDR3 region has the DNA TGTGCCAGCAGCATCCTTGGACTAGCGGGACAGGTCAAGTTCTTC.